This T cell receptor beta chain was recovered during a study of neurological immune-mediated disorders. This CDR3 spans 14 amino acids. Trimming cost V 3 bases and J 4 bases, with 13 bases left between them. Germline V lookup: CDR1 DFQATT, CDR2 SNEGSKA (reference sequence). In this sample, this clonotype turned up many times. TCRdb redid the calling of the 5' RACE reads with MiXCR, one entry per CDR3 protein. Of roughly 52,000 distinct CDR3 sequences listed, about 4% are singletons. Sequencing used CD4+ T cells from blood. The chain uses TRBV20-1 and TRBJ1-5, with D tentatively TRBD1 (6 bases). The source of this sequence is a woman aged 40 to 55 with multiple sclerosis. The CDR3 sequence: CSARRGTFNQPQHF. For the CDR3, the DNA is TGCAGTGCTAGGAGGGGGACATTTAATCAGCCCCAGCATTTT.